Listed here are 7 T cell receptor beta chains from one sample, sequenced in a study of shared clonotypes between healthy human individuals (dated by TCRdb to about 2020). The library was produced with the immunoSEQ multiplex PCR assay. TCRdb provides this immuneACCESS table in a form limited to in-frame rearrangements. Some clones are lacking; in checked studies, under half of them reflect an unresolved V gene, and why the rest are absent is not known. For this sample the table gives about half a million clones, of which about 85% were detected only once. The top ten hold approximately 12% of the sample. Sample: PBMCs. The origin of the receptors is a woman aged 40-49 years in good health. Some clones in this sample may be carry-over from other donors' samples.

This chain joins TRBV15 and TRBJ1-1, with 7 nucleotides matching TRBD1. CDR1 and CDR2 from the germline V gene are LNHNV and YYDKDF (reference sequence). This CDR3 contains 16 residues. Losses at the gene ends were 1 base for V and 6 bases for J; bases not matched to a gene: 11. This CDR3 reads CATSRGRNRGSSEAFF. The CDR3 coding sequence is TGTGCCACCAGCAGAGGTAGGAACAGGGGCTCGTCTGAAGCTTTCTTT.

Points on this clone: At the DNA level, this CDR3 is encoded by other sequences in the same sample as well. This chain joins TRBV5-6 and TRBJ2-6; D unresolved. The CDR3 has 15 residues. Looked up from germline, CDR1 is SGHDT and CDR2 is YYEEEE. V was clipped by 0 bases and J by 1 base, with 5 bases between them. DNA for the CDR3: TGTGCCAGCAGCTTGGGAGTATCTGGGGCCAACGTCCTGACTTTC. Its protein product is CASSLGVSGANVLTF.

V usage is TRBV28 and J usage is TRBJ2-3; 8 bases match TRBD2. This CDR3 spans 15 amino acids. Germline V CDR1 and CDR2: MDHEN, SYDVKM. V lost 3 bases and J lost 3; bases outside the gene matches: 5. Here the CDR3 DNA reads TGTGCCAGCAGTTTCAGCGGGAGTATTACAGATACGCAGTATTTT. This codes for CASSFSGSITDTQYF.

About this clone itself: A far bigger clonotype differs at one base, so this is likely a read error. The sample has other DNA sequences that encode this CDR3 too. The chain joins TRBV28 to TRBJ2-7; 9 bases fit TRBD2. The length of the CDR3 is 15 residues. Trimming took 3 bases from V and 2 from J; bases not matched to a gene: 5. The germline V gene encodes CDR1 MDHEN and CDR2 SYDVKM. The CDR3 region is CASSLPGGRAYEQYF. CDR3 nucleotides: TGTGCCAGCAGTTTGCCTGGCGGGAGGGCCTACGAGCAGTACTTC.

This clone occurred once. The chain uses TRBV19 and TRBJ2-1, with TRBD2 matching 8 bases. V lost 5 bases, J lost 7 bases, and 7 bases stayed unmatched. CDR3 length equals 14 residues. The germline gives CDR1 LNHDA, CDR2 SQIVND (reference sequence). Here the CDR3 DNA reads TGTGCCAGTAGTGCACCGGGACTAGTTAATGAGCAGTTCTTC. Amino acid sequence: CASSAPGLVNEQFF.

This clone was seen a single time. The V and J genes are TRBV7-2 and TRBJ2-7, with D tentatively TRBD1 or TRBD2 (5 bases each). In germline, CDR1 is SGHTA, CDR2 FQGNSA. This CDR3 region has 16 residues. V was clipped by 2 bases and J by 2 bases, with 16 bases between them. This chain's CDR3 is CASSLQGPTRAYEQYF. CDR3 nucleotide sequence: TGTGCCAGCAGCTTACAGGGACCAACGCGAGCCTACGAGCAGTACTTC.

In regard to this clone: A far more abundant clone sits one base away, making this likely a read error. CDR3: CGVVQGSYNEQFF. CDR3 bases: TGCGGCGTTGTGCAGGGGTCATACAATGAGCAGTTCTTC. V usage is TRBV29-1 and J usage is TRBJ2-1, with TRBD1 as a possible D gene (6 bases). The CDR3 sequence is 13 residues long. The germline V gene has CDR1 SQVTM and CDR2 ANQGSEA.